The source of this T cell receptor beta chain is a study of PD-1 blockade in classical Hodgkin lymphoma. The CDR3 loop spans 15 amino acids. Trimming removed 5 bases from V and 0 bases from J; junction bases left unmatched: 5. Germline V gene lookup returns CDR1 SGHTA and CDR2 FQGNSA. Only in-frame clones appear in the TCRdb table, and some are missing; sequencing was by immunoSEQ multiplex PCR. Found here are about 31,000 clones, almost 85% of them singletons; the top ten hold 18%. General study points: Exclusion covered patients beginning nivolumab under 1 year post-ASCT. Relapsed/refractory patients reportedly had lower baseline diversity than newly diagnosed patients. TCR diversity in CD4+, not CD8+, cells rose significantly by C4D1.

Notes on this clone: The antigen remains unidentified.

Indicated time point: cycle 4 day 1 (C4D1), after five to seven weeks of nivolumab. Every one of the patients relapsed after autologous stem cell transplantation (brentuximab vedotin exposure was variable). The patients, who had relapsed/refractory classical Hodgkin lymphoma, achieved best responses of complete response, partial response or progressive disease. The TCR originated in a human donor with classical Hodgkin lymphoma. The material sequenced was peripheral blood mononuclear cells (PBMCs), taken before the fourth cycle of nivolumab. V and J are TRBV7-2 and TRBJ2-3; 7 bases agree with TRBD2. CDR3 sequence (DNA): TGTGCCAGCAGCCTCCGACTAGCTAGCACAGATACGCAGTATTTT. It codes for CASSLRLASTDTQYF.